This TCR beta chain was recovered during a study of blood T cell repertoires in COVID-19. As for the study in general: PBMCs, B-cell-depleted T cells, or T cells were the source of the cDNA or gDNA that made up the material.

TCRdb keeps only in-frame clones here, not all; method: immunoSEQ multiplex PCR. The sample contains approximately 50,000 clones, about 80% of which appear only once. This TCR was sampled from a man in his 70s with acute or convalescent COVID-19. The sample was peripheral blood.

The CDR3 loop is CASSISTGDYNEQFF. In DNA, the CDR3 is TGTGCCAGTAGTATCTCCACAGGCGACTACAATGAGCAGTTCTTC. The V call is TRBV19, the J call TRBJ2-1; tentatively, D is TRBD1 (5 bases). CDR1 LNHDA and CDR2 SQIVND come from the germline V gene (reference sequence). There are 15 residues in the CDR3. Trimming removed 3 bases at V and 3 bases at J, with 12 bases between.